One sample yielded the 9 T cell receptor beta chains listed below, sequenced in a study of technical replicates of blood from a few donors. The protocol was immunoSEQ multiplex PCR, while the TCRdb copy is restricted to in-frame clones and leaves out a portion. The repertoire holds approximately 49,000 clones, with about 90% as singletons. Material: PBMCs. These receptors all stem from a human donor in good health. Some clones in this sample may be carry-over from other donors' samples.

This chain links TRBV5-4 with TRBJ2-1; 11 nucleotides agree with TRBD2. Germline-derived CDR1 and CDR2 are SGHNT and YYREEE (reference sequence). This CDR3 has 15 amino acids. V lost 1 base to trimming and J lost 10 bases; unmatched junction nucleotides: 7. CDR3 protein: CASSLSSGGTVEQFF. The CDR3, as DNA: TGTGCCAGCAGCTTGTCTAGCGGGGGGACCGTGGAGCAGTTCTTC.

The chain combines TRBV30 with TRBJ2-2; 13 bases agree with TRBD2. CDR3 length: 15 residues. V trimming: 5 bases; J trimming: 8 bases; junction bases outside the gene matches: 8. Germline V gene lookup returns CDR1 GTSNPN and CDR2 SVGIG (reference sequence). The CDR3 here is CAWARGTSGTGELFF. CDR3 nucleotide sequence: TGTGCCTGGGCCCGAGGGACTAGCGGGACGGGGGAGCTGTTTTTT.

The chain uses TRBV19 and TRBJ2-2; a weak D match, TRBD1 (6 bases). The CDR3 loop spans 16 amino acids. The V end lost 1 base, the J end lost 3 bases, and 12 bases lay between the germline ends. CDR1 LNHDA and CDR2 SQIVND come from the germline V gene (reference sequence). DNA for the CDR3: TGTGCCAGTAGTATAGGGCAGGGGATGTACACCGGGGAGCTGTTTTTT. Residues: CASSIGQGMYTGELFF.

This chain connects TRBV6-4 to TRBJ1-2, with a possible D match to TRBD1 (6 bases). CDR1 is MRHNA and CDR2 is SNTAGT in the germline V gene. The CDR3 consists of 16 residues. Trimming pared 8 bases from V and 2 bases from J, leaving 21 bases between. As DNA, the CDR3 is TGTGCCAGCTCCCCTCGGGCAGGGGATAGAAACTATGGCTACACCTTC. As protein: CASSPRAGDRNYGYTF.

V is TRBV7-6 and J is TRBJ1-2; D might be TRBD1 (6 bases). The CDR3 totals 16 residues. Germline CDR1 SGHVS, CDR2 FNYEAQ. Trimming took off 1 base at V and 0 bases at J, with 12 bases between the two ends. CDR3 DNA sequence: TGTGCCAGCAGCTTAGTGACAGGAGCCGCTAACTATGGCTACACCTTC. Its protein product is CASSLVTGAANYGYTF.

This clone was observed a few times. CDR3 sequence reads: CASSYRGASGETQYF. The CDR3 DNA reads as TGTGCCAGCAGTTACCGGGGGGCCTCCGGTGAGACCCAGTACTTC. The gene calls are TRBV6-5 and TRBJ2-5; a possible D gene is TRBD2 (7 bases). The germline gives CDR1 MNHEY, CDR2 SVGAGI. V was pared by 2 bases and J by 5 bases, with 15 bases between. CDR3 size: 15 residues.

The chain uses TRBV9 and TRBJ2-2; D call uncertain. The V end was cut by 5 bases, the J end by 4 bases, with 9 bases between. The CDR3 consists of 13 residues. The germline gives CDR1 SGDLS, CDR2 YYNGEE. This CDR3 reads CASSRSFTGELFF. The CDR3 region has the DNA TGTGCCAGCAGTAGGAGTTTCACCGGGGAGCTGTTTTTT.

J is TRBJ2-7 and V is TRBV6-6, with unresolved D. There are 13 residues in the CDR3. Deletions cut 3 bases from V and 4 bases from J, with 10 bases between. In germline, CDR1 is MNHNY, CDR2 SVGAGI (reference sequence). This CDR3 is CASSYGQSYEQYF. DNA for the CDR3: TGTGCCAGCAGTTATGGGCAGTCATACGAGCAGTACTTC.

The chain employs TRBV4-2 and TRBJ2-5; tentative D call: TRBD2 (6 bases). V gave up 1 base and J gave up 2 bases, with 11 bases separating them. This CDR3 region has 15 residues. Germline values: CDR1 LGHNA, CDR2 YNFKEQ. CDR3 coding DNA: TGTGCCAGCAGCCAAGGCTCTAGCGAGCAAGAGACCCAGTACTTC. Translated, it gives CASSQGSSEQETQYF.